The clone carrying this T cell receptor beta chain was seen many times. This entry comes from a study of regulatory T cells in long-lasting Graves disease. Turning to the study itself: Newly diagnosed Graves' patients had taken antithyroid drugs under 3 months.

Stated time point: newly diagnosed GD, antithyroid drugs for less than 3 months. The TCR library used RNA extracted from PBMCs. Graves' disease was diagnosed by American Thyroid Association guidelines. Libraries of TCR beta came from iRepertoire HTBI primers plus Arm-PCR of CDR3 regions. Each CDR3 protein is one row after TCRdb ran MiXCR on the multiplex PCR reads. This table has 300,000 to 400,000 distinct CDR3 sequences, about a sixth appearing once. Germline loops: CDR1 SGHVS, CDR2 FQNEAQ. J gave up 1 base and V 4 bases, and 8 bases lay outside the gene matches. CDR3 length: 16 amino acids. This sample was shared with a second study, whose subject was T cells in Graves' hyperthyroidism and ophthalmopathy. That source reports: The hyperthyroidism was newly diagnosed and had lasted under 2 months; the patients were aged 18 to 65. In validation, the model predicted ophthalmopathy. These predictions came a median approximately 6.5 months before onset.

Sequenced material: peripheral blood mononuclear cells (PBMCs), taken at new diagnosis, from a patient treated with antithyroid drugs. The chain employs TRBV7-8 and TRBJ2-5, with TRBD2 matching over 8 bases. The sequence derives from a man in his forties with Graves disease. The CDR3 bases are TGTGCCAGCAGCTCCCCGGGAGGGGGAGGCCAAGAGACCCAGTACTTC. The encoded protein is CASSSPGGGGQETQYF.